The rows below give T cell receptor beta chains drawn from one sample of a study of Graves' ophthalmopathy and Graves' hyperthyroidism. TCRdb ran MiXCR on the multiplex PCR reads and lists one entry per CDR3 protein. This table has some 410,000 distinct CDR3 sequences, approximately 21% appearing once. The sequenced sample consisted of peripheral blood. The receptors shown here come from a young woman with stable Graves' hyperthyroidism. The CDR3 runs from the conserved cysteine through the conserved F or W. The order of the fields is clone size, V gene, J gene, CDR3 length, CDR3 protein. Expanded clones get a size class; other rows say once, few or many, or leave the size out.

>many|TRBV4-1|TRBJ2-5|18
CASSPGTSGVPSQETQYF
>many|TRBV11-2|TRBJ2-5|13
CASRRTGQETQYF
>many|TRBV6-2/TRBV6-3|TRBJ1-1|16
CASSVRRTVQPRTAFF
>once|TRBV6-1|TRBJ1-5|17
CASSVRRAAAGNQPQHF
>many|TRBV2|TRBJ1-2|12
CASSDWGGGYTF
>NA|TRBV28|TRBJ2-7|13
CASSLYASYEQYF
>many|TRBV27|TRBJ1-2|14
CASSFTGQPYGYTF
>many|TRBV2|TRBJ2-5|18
CASGRQGRLAGAQETQYF
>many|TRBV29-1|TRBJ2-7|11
CSVWTYYEQYF
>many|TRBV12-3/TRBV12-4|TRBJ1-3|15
CASSLRGGRGYTIYF
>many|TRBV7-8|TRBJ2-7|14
CASSPSGKGFEQYF
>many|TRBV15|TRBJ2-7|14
CATSRETRSLEQYF
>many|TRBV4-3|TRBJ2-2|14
CASGVGENTGELFF
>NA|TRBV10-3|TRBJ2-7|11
CATTQTYEQYF
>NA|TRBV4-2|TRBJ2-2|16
CASSRDVLAATGELFF
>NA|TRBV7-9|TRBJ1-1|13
CASSSGVEVEAFF
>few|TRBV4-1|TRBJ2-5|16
CASSQIGRGAQETQYF
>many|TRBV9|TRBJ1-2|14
CASSVVSRGYGYTF
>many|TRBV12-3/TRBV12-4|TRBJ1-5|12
CASKQGDQPQHF
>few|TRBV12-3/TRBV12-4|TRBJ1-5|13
CASSFMGNQPQHF
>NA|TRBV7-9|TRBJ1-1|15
CASSRGQGANTEAFF
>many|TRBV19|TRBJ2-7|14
CASSMASGSYEQYF
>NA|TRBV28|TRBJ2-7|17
CASSFLSGQGTSYEQYF
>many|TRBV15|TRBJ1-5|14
CATGRSRLSGAQHF
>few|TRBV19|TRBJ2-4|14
CASKPNLAKNIQYF
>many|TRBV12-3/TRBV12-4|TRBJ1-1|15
CASSPIRTGGFVAFF
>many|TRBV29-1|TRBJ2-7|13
CSVVGRFSYEQYF
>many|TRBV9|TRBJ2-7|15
CASSVGGAGGDEQYF
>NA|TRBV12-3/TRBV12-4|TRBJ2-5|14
CASSTPGGPETQYF
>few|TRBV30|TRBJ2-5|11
CACRGEETQYF